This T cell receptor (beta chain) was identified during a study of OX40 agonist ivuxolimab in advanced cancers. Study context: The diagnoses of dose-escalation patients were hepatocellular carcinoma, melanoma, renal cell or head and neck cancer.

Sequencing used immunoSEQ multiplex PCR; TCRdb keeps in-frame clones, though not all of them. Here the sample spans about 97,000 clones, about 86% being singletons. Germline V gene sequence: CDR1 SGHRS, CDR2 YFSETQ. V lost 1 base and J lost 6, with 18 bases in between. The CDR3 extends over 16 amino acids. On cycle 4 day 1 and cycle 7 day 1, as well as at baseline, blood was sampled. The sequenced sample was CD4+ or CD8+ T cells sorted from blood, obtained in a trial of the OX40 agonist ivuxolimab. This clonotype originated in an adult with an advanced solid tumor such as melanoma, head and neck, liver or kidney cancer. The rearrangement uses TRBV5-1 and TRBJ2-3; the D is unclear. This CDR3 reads CASSLWSTRSGDTQYF. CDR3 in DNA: TGCGCCAGCAGCTTGTGGTCGACACGGAGTGGGGATACGCAGTATTTT.